These T cell receptor beta chains were read from a single sample in a study of shared clonotypes between healthy human individuals. Assay used: immunoSEQ multiplex PCR; TCRdb lists only in-frame clones, some missing. The profile covers more than 2,000,000 clones, with more than 80% appearing a single time and around 0.4% taken by the ten largest. Sequences were obtained from naive CD4+ T cells from PBMCs. Receptor source: a man between 18 and 29 years old in good health. Some clones in this sample may be carry-over from other donors' samples. The CDR3 runs from the conserved cysteine through the conserved F or W. The D gene is left open where the match is weak. Size values are once, few and many counts, or a class for expanded clones, and some rows have none.

TRBJ2-7,TRBD1,-,TRBV19,TGTGCCAGTACCCCGAGGGGGACAGGGTCCTCCTACGAGCAGTACTTC,CASTPRGTGSSYEQYF
TRBJ2-1,TRBD2,-,TRBV5-1,TGCGCCAGCAGCGTGTTAAGCGGGAATTATGAGCAGTTCTTC,CASSVLSGNYEQFF
TRBJ2-2,-,-,TRBV7-3,TGTGCCAGCGGAGGCGGGAACACCGGGGAGCTGTTTTTT,CASGGGNTGELFF
TRBJ2-7,-,-,TRBV5-1,TGCGCCAGCAGCAGTACAAGCTCCTACGAGCAGTACTTC,CASSSTSSYEQYF
TRBJ1-1,-,few,TRBV29-1,TGCAGCGCCCGAGGGGTGGACACTGAAGCTTTCTTT,CSARGVDTEAFF
TRBJ2-7,-,-,TRBV5-6,TGTGCCAGCAGCTTGACCAGGTGGAGCTCCTACGAGCAGTACTTC,CASSLTRWSSYEQYF
TRBJ1-3,-,-,TRBV30,TGTGCCTGGACCCCGGGAAACACCATATATTTT,CAWTPGNTIYF
TRBJ2-3,-,-,TRBV7-3,TGTGCCAGCAGCTTAAAGGGTTCGGGGAATACGCAGTATTTT,CASSLKGSGNTQYF
TRBJ2-2,-,-,TRBV28,TGTGCCAGCATCAGACACATCACCGGGGAGCTGTTTTTT,CASIRHITGELFF
TRBJ1-4,-,-,TRBV19,TGTGCCAGTAGCCCGATGGGGACCCAAGAAAAACTGTTTTTT,CASSPMGTQEKLFF
TRBJ2-6,-,-,TRBV5-1,TGCGCCAGCAGCCCCACAAGCTCTGGGGCCAACGTCCTGACTTTC,CASSPTSSGANVLTF
TRBJ2-1,-,-,TRBV6-6,TGTGCCAGCAGTCGCCTGGGAGGGGGCGTCTACAATGAGCAGTTCTTC,CASSRLGGGVYNEQFF
TRBJ2-3,TRBD1,-,TRBV5-1,TGCGCCAGCAGCGCCGGACAGGGAGCAGATACGCAGTATTTT,CASSAGQGADTQYF
TRBJ2-7,-,-,TRBV28,TGTGCCAGCAGGAGGACTGGGGGTTGGAACGAGCAGTACTTC,CASRRTGGWNEQYF
TRBJ1-2,-,-,TRBV29-1,TGCAGCGTCCCTTCTCAGACGGCAAGATATGGCTACACCTTC,CSVPSQTARYGYTF
TRBJ1-1,-,-,TRBV7-9,TGTGCCAGCAGCTTAGGTAGCCTTGATCCCCGGGGCACTGAAGCTTTCTTT,CASSLGSLDPRGTEAFF
TRBJ2-3,TRBD1,-,TRBV19,TGTGCCAGTAGTACCGCCGGGACAGGGAGATCGGATACGCAGTATTTT,CASSTAGTGRSDTQYF
TRBJ1-4,-,-,TRBV4-1,TGCGCCAGCAGCCAAGCAGACAGCCGCGGAGAAAAACTGTTTTTT,CASSQADSRGEKLFF
TRBJ2-1,TRBD2,once,TRBV9,TGTGCCAGCAGCGCGAGACTAGCGGGAGACGAGCAGTTCTTC,CASSARLAGDEQFF
TRBJ2-7,-,-,TRBV9,TGTGCCAGCAGCGATTGGGGCTCCAGTACCTACGAGCAGTACTTC,CASSDWGSSTYEQYF
TRBJ2-1,TRBD1,-,TRBV5-1,TGCGCCAGCAGCTTTTATACAGGGGGCAATGAGCAGTTCTTC,CASSFYTGGNEQFF
TRBJ2-2,-,-,TRBV6-5,TGTGCCAGCAGGAGGACACCACCTGCCACCGGGGAGCTGTTTTTT,CASRRTPPATGELFF
TRBJ2-2,-,-,TRBV5-1,TGCGCCAGCAGCTTGGTTGTGGGCGCGAACACCGGGGAGCTGTTTTTT,CASSLVVGANTGELFF
TRBJ2-7,TRBD1,-,TRBV11-2,TGTGCCAGCAGCTTAGATGCCCGACAGGGAAATTTCTACGAGCAGTACTTC,CASSLDARQGNFYEQYF
TRBJ2-1,-,-,TRBV7-3,TGTGCCAGCAGCCCCAGCGGCGGAAGCTCCTACAATGAGCAGTTCTTC,CASSPSGGSSYNEQFF
TRBJ1-1,-,-,TRBV6-5,TGTGCCAGCAGTTACCAGTTCAGGACAGACACTGAAGCTTTCTTT,CASSYQFRTDTEAFF
TRBJ2-7,TRBD2,-,TRBV28,TGTGCCAGCAGTCGGGGGGGGTGGAGCTCCTACGAGCAGTACTTC,CASSRGGWSSYEQYF
TRBJ1-1,-,-,TRBV28,TGTGCCAGCAGTTTTATTTACACTGAAGCTTTCTTT,CASSFIYTEAFF
TRBJ1-2,-,-,TRBV6-1,TGTGCCAGCAGTGAATACCCGGGAAACTATGGCTACACCTTC,CASSEYPGNYGYTF
TRBJ2-7,TRBD2,-,TRBV27,TGTGCCAGCAGTCCACGGACTAGCGGGGCCTACGAGCAGTACTTC,CASSPRTSGAYEQYF
TRBJ2-1,-,once,TRBV10-1,TGCGCCAGCAGTGATCATAGGGGGGTCAATGAGCAGTTCTTC,CASSDHRGVNEQFF
TRBJ1-3,-,-,TRBV2,TGTGCCAGCAGTGCAGGCAACTCTGGAAACACCATATATTTT,CASSAGNSGNTIYF
TRBJ2-1,TRBD1,-,TRBV9,TGTGCCAGCAGCGGCAGATACGGACAGGGCAAAGTCAACAATGAGCAGTTCTTC,CASSGRYGQGKVNNEQFF
TRBJ2-1,-,-,TRBV18,TGTGCCAGCTCACCACAGAGAGACAATGAGCAGTTCTTC,CASSPQRDNEQFF
TRBJ1-1,TRBD1,-,TRBV9,TGTGCCAGCAGCTTTATGGGACAGGCAAACACTGAAGCTTTCTTT,CASSFMGQANTEAFF
TRBJ2-7,-,-,TRBV5-1,TGCGCCAGCAGCTTGGTAGGCAGGACCTACGAGCAGTACTTC,CASSLVGRTYEQYF
TRBJ2-5,TRBD1,-,TRBV28,TGTGCCAGCAGTTTTTCGACAGGGGGCCGGGAGACCCAGTACTTC,CASSFSTGGRETQYF
TRBJ1-4,-,-,TRBV25-1,TGTGCCAGCAGTGAACCCCAGGGCCTTGGGGAAAAACTGTTTTTT,CASSEPQGLGEKLFF
TRBJ2-1,TRBD2,-,TRBV4-1,TGCGCCAGCAGCCAAGAGGGCGAGCGGGAGTACAATGAGCAGTTCTTC,CASSQEGEREYNEQFF
TRBJ2-2,-,-,TRBV10-1,TGCGCCAGCACTCCGGGGGGCGCGACCGGGGAGCTGTTTTTT,CASTPGGATGELFF
TRBJ1-2,-,-,TRBV28,TGTGCCAGCAGTTTATCTTTGGGAGGGGTAGGTGGCTACACCTTC,CASSLSLGGVGGYTF
TRBJ2-1,-,-,TRBV9,TGTGCCAGCAGCCCCTGGGGTGGTAGCGGCTCCTACAATGAGCAGTTCTTC,CASSPWGGSGSYNEQFF
TRBJ2-7,TRBD2,-,TRBV7-9,TGTGCCAGCAACAGCGGGAGGGCCCCTGGCTACGAGCAGTACTTC,CASNSGRAPGYEQYF
TRBJ1-1,-,-,TRBV27,TGTGCCAGCAGTTTACGGCAGAACACTGAAGCTTTCTTT,CASSLRQNTEAFF
TRBJ1-5,-,-,TRBV28,TGTGCCAGCGACAATCAGCCCCAGCATTTT,CASDNQPQHF
TRBJ1-5,-,-,TRBV28,TGTGCCAGCAAGGGGCAATATAGCAATCAGCCCCAGCATTTT,CASKGQYSNQPQHF
TRBJ1-4,TRBD1,-,TRBV5-1,TGCGCCAGCAGCTGGAACGACAGGGGGGCAACTAATGAAAAACTGTTTTTT,CASSWNDRGATNEKLFF
TRBJ2-3,TRBD2,-,TRBV6-1,TGTGCCAGCAGTCCGACCGGACTAGCGGGGTATTTT,CASSPTGLAGYF
TRBJ2-5,-,-,TRBV30,TGTGCCTGGAGTGTTGGGGATGAGACCCAGTACTTC,CAWSVGDETQYF
TRBJ2-7,-,-,TRBV27,TGTGCCAGCAGTTTATCGGGTCGTGTGGCAGGGAAAGGCTACGAGCAGTACTTC,CASSLSGRVAGKGYEQYF
TRBJ1-2,-,-,TRBV6-1,TGTGCCAGCAGTGAAGGGGACCCTTACTTCTATGGCTACACCTTC,CASSEGDPYFYGYTF
TRBJ2-3,-,-,TRBV11-2,TGTGCCAGCAGCTTGGGGCCGGGAACGCAGTATTTT,CASSLGPGTQYF
TRBJ2-1,-,-,TRBV7-9,TGTGCCAGCAGCCCGGAACTTCAAAGACGGTTCTTC,CASSPELQRRFF
TRBJ2-2,-,-,TRBV9,TGTGCCAGCAGCGTAGTGGGCAGCTACACCGGGGAGCTGTTTTTT,CASSVVGSYTGELFF
TRBJ1-2,-,-,TRBV6-1,TGTGCCAGCAGGGACAGCTATGGCTACACCTTC,CASRDSYGYTF